The source of this TCR beta chain is a study of PD-1 blockade in mismatch repair-deficient tumors. Produced via immunoSEQ multiplex PCR; TCRdb's table is partial and in-frame only. This sample yields over 20,000 clones, of which over 80% are seen a single time; around 20% belongs to the top ten. Specimen: peripheral blood, collected 12 weeks after starting pembrolizumab. This TCR was sampled from an adult with mismatch repair-deficient cancer.

Here the CDR3 reads CASSPLAGGFPYNEQFF. The CDR3 DNA sequence: TGTGCCAGCAGTCCCCTAGCGGGAGGATTTCCCTACAATGAGCAGTTCTTC. The gene calls are TRBV27 and TRBJ2-1; 11 bases match TRBD2. V shed 5 bases and J 2 bases; nucleotides not matched to a gene: 8. CDR3 size: 17 residues. Germline V CDR1 and CDR2: MNHEY, SMNVEV (reference sequence).